The 5 T cell receptor beta chains below come from one sample, sequenced in a study of T cell repertoires in cytomegalovirus infection (dated by TCRdb to between 2018 and 2021). The sequencer listed for this sample is Illumina HiSeq 1500. Using fastp trimming at Q25 and MiXCR clonotype assembly, TCRdb reanalyzed the public sequencing data and kept in-frame beta chains. Every entry covers one CDR3 protein and lists the most common genes and DNA from its rows. This sample is represented by about 680,000 distinct CDR3 sequences; more than 20% of them were singletons. Roughly 8% of the sample is held by the ten biggest clonotypes. What was sequenced was CD8+ T cells from PBMCs. These receptors all stem from a human donor in good health (CMV status not recorded). Some clones in this sample may be carry-over from other donors' samples.

The sample holds a few counts of this clonotype. This chain joins TRBV12-3 or TRBV12-4 and TRBJ2-7; D possibly corresponds to TRBD2 (7 bases). V lost 5 bases and J lost 0, with 17 bases in between. The CDR3 runs to 16 residues. Here the CDR3 reads CASSHIGGGASYEQYF. In DNA, the CDR3 is TGTGCCAGCAGTCATATCGGCGGGGGCGCCTCCTACGAGCAGTACTTC.

The chain is built from TRBV6-2 or TRBV6-3 and TRBJ1-1, with TRBD1 identical over 7 bases. The CDR3 length is 16 residues. V trimming: 0 bases; J trimming: 2 bases; junction bases outside the gene matches: 6. CDR1 and CDR2 from the germline V gene are MNHEY and SVGEGT. The CDR3 protein is CASSYSVRGGNTEAFF. CDR3 DNA: TGTGCCAGCAGTTACTCGGTCAGGGGGGGAAACACTGAAGCTTTCTTT.

This clonotype came up a few times. The V gene is TRBV29-1, the J gene TRBJ2-2, with D possibly being TRBD1 (5 bases). Germline V CDR1 and CDR2: SQVTM, ANQGSEA. V lost 0 bases, J lost 5 bases, and 13 bases lay in between. CDR3 length equals 15 residues. The CDR3 sequence is CSVEEQGVGTGELFF. In DNA form, the CDR3 reads TGCAGCGTTGAAGAACAAGGGGTGGGGACCGGGGAGCTGTTTTTT.

This clonotype was observed a handful of times. V is TRBV4-1 and J is TRBJ2-1; 7 bases are shared with TRBD2. The length of the CDR3 is 17 residues. V was pared by 1 base and J by 7 bases, with 13 bases of the junction left unmatched. CDR1 MGHRA and CDR2 YSYEKL come from the germline V gene. CDR3 loop: CASSQAFGGGGDNEQFF. In nucleotides, the CDR3 is TGCGCCAGCAGCCAAGCCTTCGGCGGGGGAGGAGATAATGAGCAGTTCTTC.

This clonotype was found many times. This rearrangement joins TRBV12-3 or TRBV12-4 to TRBJ2-3; unclear D gene. CDR3 length: 15 amino acids. V lost 1 base and J 5 bases, leaving 13 bases between the germline ends. Here the CDR3 DNA reads TGTGCCAGCAGTTTAGGAGCATCGAATGGAGATACGCAGTATTTT. Protein product: CASSLGASNGDTQYF.